This entry concerns a single TCR beta chain. What it binds is not known. At one end the junction does not follow the germline gene, possibly because of a read error. During its preparation, the TCRbeta library received unique molecular identifiers. TCRdb fed the PCR reads into MiXCR, producing one record per CDR3 protein. The sample carries a few hundred thousand distinct CDR3 sequences, 25% to 30% recorded once. The CDR3 extends over 16 amino acids. The germline V gene encodes CDR1 DFQATT and CDR2 SNEGSKA (reference sequence). The sample is drawn from a study of T-cell reconstitution after alpha-beta-depleted transplantation in children. Study-wide points: The study traced high day-60 TCRbeta diversity in some patients to surviving recipient T cells and thymic progenitors. T-cell counts and diversity at one year post-transplant came mainly from newly produced T cells. As was reported, about two months after transplant, alpha-beta T cells came from several hundred expanded graft clones.

The source of this sequence is a boy less than two years old with Wiskott-Aldrich syndrome, due to receive a stem cell transplant. Material: PBMCs, obtained before TCRalphabeta/CD19-depleted stem cell transplant. The gene calls are TRBV20-1 and TRBJ2-1, with 14 positions matching TRBD2. The CDR3 reads CSPREGTSGSFSEQFF. The CDR3 DNA reads as TGCAGTCCTAGAGAGGGGACTAGCGGGAGCTTTAGTGAGCAGTTCTTC.